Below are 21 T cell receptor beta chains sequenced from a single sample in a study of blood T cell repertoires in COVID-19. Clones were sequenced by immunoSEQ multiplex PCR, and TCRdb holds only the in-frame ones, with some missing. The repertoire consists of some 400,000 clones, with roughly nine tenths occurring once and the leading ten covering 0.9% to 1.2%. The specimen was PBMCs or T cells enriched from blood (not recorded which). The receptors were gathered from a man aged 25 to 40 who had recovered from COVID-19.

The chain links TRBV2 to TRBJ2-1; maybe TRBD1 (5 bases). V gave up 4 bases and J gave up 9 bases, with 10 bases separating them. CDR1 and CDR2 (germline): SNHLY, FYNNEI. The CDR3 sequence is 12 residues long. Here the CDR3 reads CASSVMQGEQFF. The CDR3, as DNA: TGTGCCAGCAGTGTGATGCAGGGTGAGCAGTTCTTC.

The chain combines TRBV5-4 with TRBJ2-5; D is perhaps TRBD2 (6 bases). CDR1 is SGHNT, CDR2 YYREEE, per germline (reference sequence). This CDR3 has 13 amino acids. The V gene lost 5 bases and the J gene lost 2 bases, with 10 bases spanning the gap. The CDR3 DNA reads TGTGCCAGCAGGGTTAGCGGTCAAGAGACCCAGTACTTC. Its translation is CASRVSGQETQYF.

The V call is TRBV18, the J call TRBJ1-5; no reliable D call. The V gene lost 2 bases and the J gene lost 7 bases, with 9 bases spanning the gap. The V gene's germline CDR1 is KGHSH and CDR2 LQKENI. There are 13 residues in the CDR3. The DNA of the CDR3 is TGTGCCAGCTCACCAGCGGGTGGCCAGCCCCAGCATTTT. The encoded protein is CASSPAGGQPQHF.

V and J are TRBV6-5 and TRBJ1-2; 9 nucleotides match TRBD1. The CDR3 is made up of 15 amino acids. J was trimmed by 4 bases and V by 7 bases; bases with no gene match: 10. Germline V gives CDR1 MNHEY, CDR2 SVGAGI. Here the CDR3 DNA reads TGTGCCAGCAAACCAGCCGGGACAGGGTTCTATGGCTACACCTTC. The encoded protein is CASKPAGTGFYGYTF.

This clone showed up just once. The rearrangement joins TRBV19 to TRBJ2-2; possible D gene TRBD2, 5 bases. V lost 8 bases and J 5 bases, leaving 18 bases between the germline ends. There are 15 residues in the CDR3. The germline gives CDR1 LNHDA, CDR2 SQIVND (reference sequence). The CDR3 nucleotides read TGTGCCAGTCTTCCCCCCGGGGTTAGGACCGGGGAGCTGTTTTTT. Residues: CASLPPGVRTGELFF. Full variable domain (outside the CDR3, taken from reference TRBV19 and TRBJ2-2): DGGITQSPKYLFRKEGQNVTLSCEQNLNHDAMYWYRQDPGQGLRLIYYSQIVNDFQKGDIAEGYSVSREKKESFPLTVTSAQKNPTAFYLCASLPPGVRTGELFFGEGSRLTVL.

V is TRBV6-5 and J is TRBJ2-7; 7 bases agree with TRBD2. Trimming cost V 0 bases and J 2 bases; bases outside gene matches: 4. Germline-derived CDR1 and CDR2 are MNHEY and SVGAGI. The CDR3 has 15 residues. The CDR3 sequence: CASSYSASGAYEQYF. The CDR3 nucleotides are TGTGCCAGCAGTTACTCGGCTAGCGGCGCCTACGAGCAGTACTTC.

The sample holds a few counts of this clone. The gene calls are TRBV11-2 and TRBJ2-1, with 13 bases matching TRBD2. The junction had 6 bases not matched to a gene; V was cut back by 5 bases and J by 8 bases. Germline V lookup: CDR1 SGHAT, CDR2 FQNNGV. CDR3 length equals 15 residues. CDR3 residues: CASSLGTSGIYEQFF. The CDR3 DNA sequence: TGTGCCAGCAGCCTCGGGACTAGCGGGATCTATGAGCAGTTCTTC.

The CDR3 loop is CASSPSNQPQHF. In DNA, the CDR3 is TGCGCCAGCAGCCCAAGCAATCAGCCCCAGCATTTT. The rearrangement links TRBV5-1 to TRBJ1-5; no definite D call. V shed 4 bases and J shed 1 base, with 3 bases lying between them. This CDR3 spans 12 amino acids. Germline V gene lookup returns CDR1 SGHRS and CDR2 YFSETQ.

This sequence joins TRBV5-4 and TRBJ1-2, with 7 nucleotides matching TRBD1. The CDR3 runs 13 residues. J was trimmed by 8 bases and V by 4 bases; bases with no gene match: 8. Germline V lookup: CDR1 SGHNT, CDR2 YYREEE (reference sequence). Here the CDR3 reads CASSTQGLGGYTF. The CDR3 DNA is TGTGCCAGCAGCACACAGGGGCTGGGGGGCTACACCTTC.

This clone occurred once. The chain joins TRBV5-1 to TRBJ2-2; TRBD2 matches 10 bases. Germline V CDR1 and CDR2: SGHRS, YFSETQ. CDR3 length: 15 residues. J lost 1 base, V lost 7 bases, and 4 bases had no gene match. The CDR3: CASRWTSGNTGELFF. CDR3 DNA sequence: TGCGCCAGCCGTTGGACTAGCGGGAACACCGGGGAGCTGTTTTTT.

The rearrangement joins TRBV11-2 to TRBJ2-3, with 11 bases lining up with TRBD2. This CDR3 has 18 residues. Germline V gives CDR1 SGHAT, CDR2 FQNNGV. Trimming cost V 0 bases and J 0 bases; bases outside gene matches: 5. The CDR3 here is CASSLDLAGGPSTDTQYF. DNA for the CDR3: TGTGCCAGCAGCTTAGATCTAGCGGGAGGCCCTAGCACAGATACGCAGTATTTT.

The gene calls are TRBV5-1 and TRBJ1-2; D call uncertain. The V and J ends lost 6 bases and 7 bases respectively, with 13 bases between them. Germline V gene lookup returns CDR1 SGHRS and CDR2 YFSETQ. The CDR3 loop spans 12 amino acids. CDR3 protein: CASIFGYGGYTF. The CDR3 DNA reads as TGCGCCAGCATTTTCGGGTACGGTGGCTACACCTTC.

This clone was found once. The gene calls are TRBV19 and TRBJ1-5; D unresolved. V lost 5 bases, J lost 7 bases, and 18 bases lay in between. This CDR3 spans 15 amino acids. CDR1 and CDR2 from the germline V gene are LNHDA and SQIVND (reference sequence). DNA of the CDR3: TGTGCCAGTAGTGAGTTGACCGGGAGCATCCAGCCCCAGCATTTT. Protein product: CASSELTGSIQPQHF.

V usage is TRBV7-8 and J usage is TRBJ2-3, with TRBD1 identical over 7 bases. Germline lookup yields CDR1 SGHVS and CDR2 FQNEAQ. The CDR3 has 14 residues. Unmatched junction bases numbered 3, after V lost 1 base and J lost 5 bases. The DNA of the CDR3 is TGTGCCAGCAGCTTAGGACAGGGATTAGATACGCAGTATTTT. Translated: CASSLGQGLDTQYF.

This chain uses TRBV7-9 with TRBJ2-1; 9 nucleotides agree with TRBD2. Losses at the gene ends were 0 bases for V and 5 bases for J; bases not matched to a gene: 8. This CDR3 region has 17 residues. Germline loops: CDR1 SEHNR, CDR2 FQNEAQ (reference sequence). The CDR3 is CASSLAGSAGGNNEQFF. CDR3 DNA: TGTGCCAGCAGCTTAGCCGGATCTGCGGGAGGGAACAATGAGCAGTTCTTC.

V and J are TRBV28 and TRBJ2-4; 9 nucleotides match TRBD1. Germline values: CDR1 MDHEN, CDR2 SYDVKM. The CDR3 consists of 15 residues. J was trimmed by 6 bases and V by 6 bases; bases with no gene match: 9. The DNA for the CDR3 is TGTGCCAGCAGCCGGTTAACGGGACAGGGAAACATTCAGTACTTC. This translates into CASSRLTGQGNIQYF.

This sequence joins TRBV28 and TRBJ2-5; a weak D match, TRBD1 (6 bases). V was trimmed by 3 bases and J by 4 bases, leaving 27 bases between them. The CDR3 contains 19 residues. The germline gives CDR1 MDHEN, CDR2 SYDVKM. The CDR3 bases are TGTGCCAGCAGTTTTCTATTGTCCCTCCAGGGGACACATAGAGAGACCCAGTACTTC. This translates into CASSFLLSLQGTHRETQYF.

The CDR3 spells CASSQFVGGTEAFF. The CDR3, as DNA: TGTGCCAGCAGCCAATTTGTGGGGGGAACTGAAGCTTTCTTT. The chain is built from TRBV3-1 (or the pseudogene TRBV3-2) and TRBJ1-1; a weak D match, TRBD1 (5 bases). The germline V gene has CDR1 LGHDT and CDR2 YNNKEL (reference sequence). V was cut by 2 bases and J by 5 bases, with 12 bases left in between. The CDR3 loop spans 14 amino acids.

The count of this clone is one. The CDR3 reads CASSLRGQENYEQYF. CDR3 DNA: TGTGCCAGCAGTTTAAGGGGACAGGAGAACTACGAGCAGTACTTC. The chain combines TRBV27 with TRBJ2-7; TRBD1 aligns across 8 bases. The J segment lost 3 bases and the V segment lost 2 bases, leaving 6 bases of the junction unmatched. The CDR3 is made up of 15 amino acids. The germline V gene encodes CDR1 MNHEY and CDR2 SMNVEV (reference sequence).

Written as DNA, the CDR3 is TGTGCCAGCAGCTTAGCCAGGACAGGCAATCAGCCCCAGCATTTT. It is translated as CASSLARTGNQPQHF. The chain has TRBV7-8 and TRBJ1-5; possible D gene TRBD1, 6 bases. The CDR3 consists of 15 residues. V lost 0 bases, J lost 2 bases, and 8 bases lay in between. Germline V lookup: CDR1 SGHVS, CDR2 FQNEAQ. The complete variable domain, with remaining parts taken from reference TRBV7-8 and TRBJ1-5, reads GAGVSQSPRYKVAKRGQDVALRCDPISGHVSLFWYQQALGQGPEFLTYFQNEAQLDKSGLPSDRFFAERPEGSVSTLKIQRTQQEDSAVYLCASSLARTGNQPQHFGDGTRLSIL.

The CDR3 loop is CASSLLRGTSGIYNEQFF. CDR3 in DNA: TGTGCCAGCAGCTTGTTACGTGGGACTAGCGGGATATACAATGAGCAGTTCTTC. The chain joins TRBV5-8 to TRBJ2-1; 13 bases are shared with TRBD2. The CDR3 loop spans 18 amino acids. The V gene end was trimmed by 1 base and the J gene end by 4 bases; junction bases not matched to a gene: 8. The germline gives CDR1 SGHTS, CDR2 YDEGEE.